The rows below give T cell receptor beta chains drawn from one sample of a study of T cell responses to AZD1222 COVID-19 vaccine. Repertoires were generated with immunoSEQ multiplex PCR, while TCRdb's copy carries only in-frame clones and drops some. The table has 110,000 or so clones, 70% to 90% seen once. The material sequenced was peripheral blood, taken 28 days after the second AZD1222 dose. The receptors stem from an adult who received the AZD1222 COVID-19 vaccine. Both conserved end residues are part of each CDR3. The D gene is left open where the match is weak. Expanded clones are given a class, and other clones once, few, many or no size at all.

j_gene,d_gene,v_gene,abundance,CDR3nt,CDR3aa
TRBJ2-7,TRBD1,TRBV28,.,TGTGCCAGCACCCCATTTTCGGGACAGGGCTTCTACGAGCAGTACTTC,CASTPFSGQGFYEQYF
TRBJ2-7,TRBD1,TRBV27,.,TGTGCCAGCAGTTTAGGACAGGGGGTTCCTGCTCTGTACTTC,CASSLGQGVPALYF
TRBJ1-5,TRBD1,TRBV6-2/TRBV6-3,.,TGTGCCAGCAGTTACTCGATATGGGACAGGAGAAATCAGCCCCAGCATTTT,CASSYSIWDRRNQPQHF
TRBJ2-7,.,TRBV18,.,TGTGCCAGCTCACTGGGGACGGGGTACCCCTACGAGCAGTACTTC,CASSLGTGYPYEQYF
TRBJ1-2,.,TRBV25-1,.,TGTGCCAGCAGTCTCCAGGAGAACTATGGCTACACCTTC,CASSLQENYGYTF
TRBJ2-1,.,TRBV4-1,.,TGCGCCAGCAGCCAAGATGTCCGGTCGGGACAACTAACTGAGCAGTTCTTC,CASSQDVRSGQLTEQFF
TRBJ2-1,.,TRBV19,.,TGTGCCAGTAGTATTGGGCAGGGGTTAATCGGTGATGAGCAGTTCTTC,CASSIGQGLIGDEQFF
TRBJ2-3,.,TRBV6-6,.,TGTGCCAGCGCAGCGTTTTCTACAGATACGCAGTATTTT,CASAAFSTDTQYF
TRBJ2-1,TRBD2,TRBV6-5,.,TGTGCCAGCAGGCGAGCGGGGAGCAATGAGCAGTTCTTC,CASRRAGSNEQFF
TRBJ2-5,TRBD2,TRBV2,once,TGTGCCAGCAGTGACTGGCGGGGGGGCCGCGAGACCCAGTACTTC,CASSDWRGGRETQYF
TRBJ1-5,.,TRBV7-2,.,TGTGCCAGCTCCAGGGACCAAGAGCAGCCCCAGCATTTT,CASSRDQEQPQHF
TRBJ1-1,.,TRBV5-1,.,TGCGCCAGCAGCTCAGGTGGGGGAATGAACACTGAAGCTTTCTTT,CASSSGGGMNTEAFF
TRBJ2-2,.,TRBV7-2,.,TGTGCCAGCAGCTTAGGTGGGGCTGGAGGTACCGGGGAGCTGTTTTTT,CASSLGGAGGTGELFF
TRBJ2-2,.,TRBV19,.,TGTGCCAGTGGAAACAGGGTTGGCACCGGGGAGCTGTTTTTT,CASGNRVGTGELFF
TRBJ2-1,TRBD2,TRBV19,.,TGTGCCACTACGGTGGTAGCGGGGGGACCATCCTACAATGAGCAGTTCTTC,CATTVVAGGPSYNEQFF
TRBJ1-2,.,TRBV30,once,TGTGCCTGGAATAGCGGGCAGAACTATGGCTACACCTTC,CAWNSGQNYGYTF
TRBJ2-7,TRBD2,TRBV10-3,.,TGTGCCATCAGTTCCGGGGGGGCCATGTATGAGCAGTACTTC,CAISSGGAMYEQYF
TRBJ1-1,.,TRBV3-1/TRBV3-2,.,TGTGCCAGCAGCCAAACCATTAGCTACACTACGAACACTGAAGCTTTCTTT,CASSQTISYTTNTEAFF
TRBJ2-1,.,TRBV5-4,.,TGTGCCAGCCTTCGGGGGTCAGGTGAGCAGTTCTTC,CASLRGSGEQFF
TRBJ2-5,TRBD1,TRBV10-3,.,TGTGCCATCAGTCGAATAGGACAGGTCATGGAGACCCAGTACTTC,CAISRIGQVMETQYF
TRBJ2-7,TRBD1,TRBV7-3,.,TGTGCCAGCAGCCCACAGGGACAGGGGGAAAAGCAGTACTTC,CASSPQGQGEKQYF
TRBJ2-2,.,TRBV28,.,TGTGCCAGCAGTTTTCGAACCGGGGAGCTGTTTTTT,CASSFRTGELFF
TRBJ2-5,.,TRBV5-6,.,TGTGCCAGCAGCCTGCCCCAAGAGACCCAGTACTTC,CASSLPQETQYF
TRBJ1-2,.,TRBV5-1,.,TGCGCCAGCAGCTTGGACGGAGGGAACTATGGCTACACCTTC,CASSLDGGNYGYTF
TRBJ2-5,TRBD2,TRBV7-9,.,TGTGCCAGCAGCTCTAGGCGGGCTAGCGGGGACCAAGAGACCCAGTACTTC,CASSSRRASGDQETQYF
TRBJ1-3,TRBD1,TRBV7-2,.,TGTGCCAGCAGCTTAGGCCCCCACACAGGGGCGGACACCATATATTTT,CASSLGPHTGADTIYF
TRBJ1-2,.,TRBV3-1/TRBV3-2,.,TGTGCCAGCAGCGCCAGGGTGAGTGGCTACACCTTC,CASSARVSGYTF
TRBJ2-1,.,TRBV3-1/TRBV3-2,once,TGTGCCAGCAGCCAGTTTAGGGCCAGCGGAGGTCGGAATGAGCAGTTCTTC,CASSQFRASGGRNEQFF
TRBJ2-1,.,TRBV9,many,TGTGCCAGCAGCGAAGCCTCGACCTACAATGAGCAGTTCTTC,CASSEASTYNEQFF
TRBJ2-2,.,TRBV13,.,TGTGCCAGCAGCTTAGGAATCGCGGGGACCGGGGAGCTGTTTTTT,CASSLGIAGTGELFF
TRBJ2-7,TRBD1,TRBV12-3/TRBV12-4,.,TGTGCCAGCAGCCCGGACAGGATCTACGAGCAGTACTTC,CASSPDRIYEQYF
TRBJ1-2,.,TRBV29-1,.,TGCAGCGTTGAAGATGGGGTTCGCTATGGCTACACCTTC,CSVEDGVRYGYTF
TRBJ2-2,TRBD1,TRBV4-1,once,TGCGCCAGCAGCCAGGGACAGGGTAACACCGGGGAGCTGTTTTTT,CASSQGQGNTGELFF
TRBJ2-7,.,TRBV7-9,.,TGTGCCAGCAGCTTAGCCCCCCCGGGAACCAGCTACGAGCAGTACTTC,CASSLAPPGTSYEQYF
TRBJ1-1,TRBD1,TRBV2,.,TGTGCCAGGACCAGACAGGGGGCGAACACTGAAGCTTTCTTT,CARTRQGANTEAFF
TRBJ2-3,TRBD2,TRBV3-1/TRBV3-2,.,TGTGCCAGCAGCCCTAGCGGGGCCCTCACAGATACGCAGTATTTT,CASSPSGALTDTQYF
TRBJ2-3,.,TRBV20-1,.,TGCAGTGCTAGTAAAGGGGTTGCGGCAGATACGCAGTATTTT,CSASKGVAADTQYF
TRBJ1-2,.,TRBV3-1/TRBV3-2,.,TGTGCCAGCAGCCAAGTGGGGAACTATGGCTACACCTTC,CASSQVGNYGYTF
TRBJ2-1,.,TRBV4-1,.,TGCGCCAGCAGCCCTTATCACGTCGGCTCCTACAATGAGCAGTTCTTC,CASSPYHVGSYNEQFF
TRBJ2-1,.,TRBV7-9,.,TGTGCCAGCAGCTTAGGGTTTCAGGAGTTCTTC,CASSLGFQEFF
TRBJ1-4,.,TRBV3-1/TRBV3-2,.,TGTGCCAGCAGCCAAGCGGGCGGGGAGGGGCAGCTGTTTTTT,CASSQAGGEGQLFF
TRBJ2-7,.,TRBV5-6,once,TGTGCCAGCAGCTTGGTGGGCGACCGGACCTACGAGCAGTACTTC,CASSLVGDRTYEQYF
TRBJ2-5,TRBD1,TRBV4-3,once,TGCGCCAGCAGCCAGGAAAACAGGGGAGAGACCCAGTACTTC,CASSQENRGETQYF